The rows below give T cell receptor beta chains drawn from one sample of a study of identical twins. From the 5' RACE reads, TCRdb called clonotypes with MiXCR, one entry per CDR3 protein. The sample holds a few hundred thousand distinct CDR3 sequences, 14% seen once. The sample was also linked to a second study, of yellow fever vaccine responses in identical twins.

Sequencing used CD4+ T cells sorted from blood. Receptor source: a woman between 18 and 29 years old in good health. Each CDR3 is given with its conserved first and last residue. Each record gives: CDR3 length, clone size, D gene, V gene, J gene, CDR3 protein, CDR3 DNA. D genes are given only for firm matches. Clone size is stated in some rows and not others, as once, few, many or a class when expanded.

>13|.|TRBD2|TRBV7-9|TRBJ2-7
CASSNSGTYEQYF
TGTGCCAGCAGCAATAGCGGGACTTACGAGCAGTACTTC
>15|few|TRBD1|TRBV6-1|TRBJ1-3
CASTGQGGAGNTIYF
TGTGCCAGCACCGGACAGGGGGGCGCTGGAAACACCATATATTTT
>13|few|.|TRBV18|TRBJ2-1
CASSPFEGNEQFF
TGTGCCAGCTCACCATTCGAAGGGAATGAGCAGTTCTTC
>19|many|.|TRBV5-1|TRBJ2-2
CASSFRRLSVRENTGELFF
TGCGCCAGCAGCTTTCGTAGGCTTTCGGTCAGGGAGAACACCGGGGAGCTGTTTTTT
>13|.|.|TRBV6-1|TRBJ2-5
CASRPTGLETQYF
TGTGCCAGCAGACCGACAGGATTGGAGACCCAGTACTTC
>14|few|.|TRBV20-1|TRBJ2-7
CSARPGTSPYEQYF
TGCAGTGCTAGACCCGGGACATCCCCCTACGAGCAGTACTTC
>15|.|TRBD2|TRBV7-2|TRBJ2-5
CASSFQRGRLETQYF
TGTGCCAGCAGCTTCCAGCGGGGGCGACTAGAGACCCAGTACTTC
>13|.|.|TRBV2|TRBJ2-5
CASTQQGVETQYF
TGTGCCAGCACCCAACAGGGAGTGGAGACCCAGTACTTC
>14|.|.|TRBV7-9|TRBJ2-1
CASTHRDSYNEQFF
TGTGCCAGCACACACAGAGACTCCTACAATGAGCAGTTCTTC
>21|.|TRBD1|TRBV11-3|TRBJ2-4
CASSSHPTGSPTFLAKNIQYF
TGTGCCAGCAGCTCCCACCCGACAGGGTCCCCCACATTTTTAGCCAAAAACATTCAGTACTTC
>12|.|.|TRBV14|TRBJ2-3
CASSQYWGTQYF
TGTGCCAGCAGCCAATATTGGGGTACGCAGTATTTT
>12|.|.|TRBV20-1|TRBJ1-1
CSAAPGAREAFF
TGCAGTGCCGCCCCCGGGGCCCGTGAAGCTTTCTTT
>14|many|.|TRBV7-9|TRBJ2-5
CASSLSERQETQYF
TGTGCCAGCAGCTTATCCGAGCGTCAAGAGACCCAGTACTTC
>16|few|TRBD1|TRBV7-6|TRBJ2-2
CASSVRQGPSVGELFF
TGTGCCAGCAGCGTCCGACAGGGGCCTTCTGTGGGGGAGCTGTTTTTT
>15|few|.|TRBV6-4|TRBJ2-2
CASSDVVASGGELFF
TGTGCCAGCAGTGACGTGGTGGCCTCTGGCGGGGAGCTGTTTTTT
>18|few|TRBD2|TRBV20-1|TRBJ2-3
CSAPRLLTSAPSTDTQYF
TGCAGTGCTCCGCGATTACTCACTAGCGCACCTAGCACAGATACGCAGTATTTT
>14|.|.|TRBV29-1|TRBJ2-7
CSVDFPGVSGEQYF
TGCAGCGTTGATTTCCCAGGGGTCTCAGGCGAGCAGTACTTC
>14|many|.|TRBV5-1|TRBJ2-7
CASSPGLDNYEQYF
TGCGCCAGCAGCCCGGGACTGGATAACTACGAGCAGTACTTC
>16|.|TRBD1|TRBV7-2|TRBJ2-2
CASSFQDRTNTGELFF
TGTGCCAGCAGCTTCCAGGACAGGACGAACACCGGGGAGCTGTTTTTT
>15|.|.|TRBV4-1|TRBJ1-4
CASSQVGWVGEKLFF
TGCGCCAGCAGCCAAGTGGGATGGGTGGGAGAAAAACTGTTTTTT
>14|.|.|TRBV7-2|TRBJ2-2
CASSFRNLHGELFF
TGTGCCAGCAGCTTCAGGAACTTACACGGGGAGCTGTTTTTT
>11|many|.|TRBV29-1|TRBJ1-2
CSVGSGRSNTF
TGCAGCGTTGGATCGGGACGGTCAAACACCTTC
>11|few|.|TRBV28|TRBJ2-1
CASLRNNEQFF
TGTGCCAGCCTGAGAAACAATGAGCAGTTCTTC
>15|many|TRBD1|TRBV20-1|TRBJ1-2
CSARSPGQGIVGYTF
TGCAGTGCTAGATCACCGGGACAGGGAATAGTTGGCTACACCTTC
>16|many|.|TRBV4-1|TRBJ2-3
CASSRQPGLELDTQYF
TGCGCCAGCAGCCGTCAACCGGGACTTGAATTAGATACGCAGTATTTT
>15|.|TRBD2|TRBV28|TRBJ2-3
CASSPPSGSMDTQYF
TGTGCCAGCAGTCCTCCTAGCGGGAGTATGGATACGCAGTATTTT
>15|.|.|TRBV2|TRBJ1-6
CASSELEGGGSPLHF
TGTGCCAGCAGTGAATTAGAAGGGGGAGGTTCACCCCTCCACTTT
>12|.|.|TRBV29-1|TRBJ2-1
CSVRGAPNEQFF
TGCAGCGTTAGGGGGGCGCCCAATGAGCAGTTCTTC
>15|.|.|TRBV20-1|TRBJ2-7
CSARVTGIVAHEQYF
TGCAGTGCTAGAGTAACAGGTATCGTAGCCCACGAGCAGTACTTC
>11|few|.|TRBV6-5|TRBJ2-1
CASSPGTGQFF
TGTGCCAGCAGCCCCGGTACAGGGCAGTTCTTC
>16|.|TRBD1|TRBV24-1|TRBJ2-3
CATSDPGQGRADTQYF
TGTGCCACCAGTGATCCCGGACAGGGTAGGGCAGATACGCAGTATTTT
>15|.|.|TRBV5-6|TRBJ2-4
CASSFSDTMGLIQYF
TGTGCCAGCAGCTTTTCAGACACCATGGGGCTCATTCAGTACTTC
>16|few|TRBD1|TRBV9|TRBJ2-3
CASSFSFTGGTDTQYF
TGTGCCAGCAGCTTCTCCTTCACAGGGGGCACAGATACGCAGTATTTT
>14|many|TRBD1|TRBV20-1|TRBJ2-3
CSGRQGAGTDTQYF
TGCAGTGGTAGACAGGGGGCAGGCACAGATACGCAGTATTTT
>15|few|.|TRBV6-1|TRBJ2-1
CASSQGIPEYNEQFF
TGTGCCAGCAGTCAGGGGATTCCGGAATACAATGAGCAGTTCTTC
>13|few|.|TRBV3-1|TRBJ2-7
CASSQDGRAEQYF
TGTGCCAGCAGCCAAGATGGTCGCGCCGAGCAGTACTTC
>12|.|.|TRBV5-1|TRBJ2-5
CASSISQETQYF
TGCGCCAGCAGCATATCGCAAGAGACCCAGTACTTC
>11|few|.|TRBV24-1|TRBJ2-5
CATGKQETQYF
TGTGCCACCGGGAAACAAGAGACCCAGTACTTC
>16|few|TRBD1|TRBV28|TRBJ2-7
CASSSVRGQGYDEQYF
TGTGCCAGCAGCTCAGTTCGGGGACAGGGATATGACGAGCAGTACTTC
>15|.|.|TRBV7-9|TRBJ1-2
CASSANRDTSYGYTF
TGTGCCAGCAGCGCGAACCGGGACACTTCATATGGCTACACCTTC
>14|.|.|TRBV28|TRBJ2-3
CASSMGGFTDTQYF
TGTGCCAGCAGCATGGGGGGTTTCACAGATACGCAGTATTTT
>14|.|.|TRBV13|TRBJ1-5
CASSVGGRYQPQHF
TGTGCCAGCAGCGTTGGAGGTAGATATCAGCCCCAGCATTTT
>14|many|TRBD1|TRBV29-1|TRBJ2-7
CSVEGRGHEDEQYF
TGCAGCGTTGAGGGCAGGGGGCATGAGGACGAGCAGTACTTC
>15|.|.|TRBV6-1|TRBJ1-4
CASSTVARAAEKLFF
TGTGCCAGCAGTACCGTCGCCAGGGCCGCGGAAAAACTGTTTTTT
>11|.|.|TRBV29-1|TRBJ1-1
CSTEITGQAFF
TGCAGCACAGAAATTACAGGGCAAGCTTTCTTT
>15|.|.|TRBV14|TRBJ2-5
CASSQKGWYQETQYF
TGTGCCAGCAGCCAAAAAGGGTGGTACCAAGAGACCCAGTACTTC
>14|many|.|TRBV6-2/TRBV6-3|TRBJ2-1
CASCLGQKFNEQFF
TGTGCCAGCTGCCTAGGGCAGAAATTCAATGAGCAGTTCTTC
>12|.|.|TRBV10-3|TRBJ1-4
CAISPGSEKLFF
TGTGCCATCAGCCCGGGTTCCGAAAAACTGTTTTTT